Sequencing of this TCR beta chain was carried out in a study of CD8 T cells in ankylosing spondylitis. TCRdb used MiXCR to reprocess the 5' RACE reads, holding one entry per CDR3 protein. The data show roughly 350,000 distinct CDR3 sequences, less than 10% seen once. On this clonotype itself: The target antigen is unknown.

Study-wide results and caveats: From matched ankylosing spondylitis synovial fluid, disease-linked clones were reportedly recovered at significantly enriched levels. Earlier literature documents some of the motif variants in reactive arthritis synovial fluid and blood. Seemingly characteristic of ankylosing spondylitis blood was a TCR beta motif consisting of about 8 highly homologous variants.

CDR3 length: 15 residues. Losses at the gene ends were 4 bases for V and 4 bases for J; bases not matched to a gene: 5. The germline gives CDR1 SGHDN, CDR2 FVKESK. V is TRBV14 and J is TRBJ2-7; TRBD2 matches 12 bases. This TCR derives from a male donor with ankylosing spondylitis. The specimen was blood, either unsorted or a sorted T cell fraction (not recorded which). CDR3 bases: TGTGCCAGCAGCCGTAGGACTAGCGGGATTTACGAGCAGTACTTC. Translation gives CASSRRTSGIYEQYF.